The 28 T cell receptor beta chains below come from one sample, sequenced in a study of T cell responses to AZD1222 COVID-19 vaccine (dated by TCRdb to the early 2020s). The library was built by means of the immunoSEQ multiplex PCR assay. TCRdb took this table from immuneACCESS and kept in-frame rearrangements with V and J called. Such tables lack part of the clones; where checked against another copy, unresolved V genes explain under half of the gap, and the rest is unexplained. The sample table lists 150,000 to 200,000 clones, around 92% of them with a count of one. The top ten clonotypes cover 8% to 13% of the sample. The time point label, read with the paper, signifies: baseline before first vaccination. This sample comprised peripheral blood, obtained on day 0 of AZD1222 vaccination. Receptors were obtained from an adult in good health.

The chain joins TRBV5-1 to TRBJ2-1, with 7 bases identical to TRBD1. Germline CDR1 and CDR2: SGHRS and YFSETQ. The CDR3 has 13 residues. With V trimmed by 4 bases and J by 5 bases, 3 bases remained unmatched. CDR3 loop: CASSGGQNNEQFF. CDR3 nucleotide sequence: TGCGCCAGCAGCGGGGGACAGAACAATGAGCAGTTCTTC.

The chain has TRBV6-5 and TRBJ2-7, with TRBD1 matching 8 bases. Germline CDR1 MNHEY, CDR2 SVGAGI. This CDR3 comprises 15 residues. J gave up 2 bases and V 7 bases, and 10 bases lay outside the gene matches. CDR3 in DNA: TGTGCCAGCATGATGGCGGGGACAGGTGCCTACGAGCAGTACTTC. It specifies CASMMAGTGAYEQYF.

This chain connects TRBV18 to TRBJ1-5, with TRBD1 matching over 8 bases. Unmatched junction bases numbered 12, after V lost 3 bases and J lost 8 bases. The CDR3 has 16 residues. CDR1 and CDR2 (germline): KGHSH, LQKENI. The CDR3 nucleotides are TGTGCCAGCTCACCCGGACAGGGTATTACGGGGAAGCCCCAGCATTTT. Its translation is CASSPGQGITGKPQHF.

The gene calls are TRBV30 and TRBJ2-1; D not certain. CDR1 and CDR2 from the germline V gene are GTSNPN and SVGIG (reference sequence). Between the trimmed V and J ends, which lost 4 bases and 5 bases, there was a span of 6 bases. This CDR3 has 11 amino acids. In DNA form, the CDR3 reads TGTGCCTGGACTAGAGACAATGAGCAGTTCTTC. Translation: CAWTRDNEQFF.

This clone was picked up one time. The sample holds other DNA sequences that translate to the same CDR3. The V call is TRBV6-1, the J call TRBJ1-5; D is unclear. V lost 1 base and J 1 base, leaving 2 bases between the germline ends. Germline V gene sequence: CDR1 MNHNS, CDR2 SASEGT. This CDR3 region has 13 residues. CDR3 protein: CASSEGSNQPQHF. CDR3 DNA: TGTGCCAGCAGTGAAGGGAGCAATCAGCCCCAGCATTTT.

V gene TRBV24-1 combines with J gene TRBJ2-3, with D possibly TRBD1 on 6 matching bases. The germline V gene encodes CDR1 KGHDR and CDR2 SFDVKD. The CDR3 loop spans 13 amino acids. V lost 5 bases to trimming and J lost 8 bases, with 13 bases between them. This chain's CDR3 is CATSGAGAGTQYF. The DNA of the CDR3 is TGTGCCACCAGTGGGGCAGGGGCAGGTACGCAGTATTTT.

The rearrangement joins TRBV19 to TRBJ2-1, with D possibly being TRBD1 (5 bases). Trimming shortened V by 4 bases and J by 3 bases, and 7 bases separated the two germline ends. This CDR3 contains 13 residues. From germline, CDR1 is LNHDA and CDR2 SQIVND (reference sequence). CDR3 in DNA: TGTGCCAGTAGTAGGGGCTACTACAATGAGCAGTTCTTC. This sequence encodes CASSRGYYNEQFF. The whole variable domain, remainder taken from reference TRBV19 and TRBJ2-1, is DGGITQSPKYLFRKEGQNVTLSCEQNLNHDAMYWYRQDPGQGLRLIYYSQIVNDFQKGDIAEGYSVSREKKESFPLTVTSAQKNPTAFYLCASSRGYYNEQFFGPGTRLTVL.

Concerning this clone: Other DNA sequences within the sample encode an identical CDR3. The chain combines TRBV18 with TRBJ1-1, with 11 bases fitting TRBD1. The CDR3 loop spans 16 amino acids. Germline V gene data show CDR1 as KGHSH and CDR2 as LQKENI. Trimming at V came to 2 bases and at J to 0 bases, leaving 2 bases not matched to a gene. The CDR3 region has the DNA TGTGCCAGCTCACCAGGGACAGGGGGTATGAACACTGAAGCTTTCTTT. Residues: CASSPGTGGMNTEAFF. Full variable domain (missing parts from reference TRBV18 and TRBJ1-1): NAGVMQNPRHLVRRRGQEARLRCSPMKGHSHVYWYRQLPEEGLKFMVYLQKENIIDESGMPKERFSAEFPKEGPSILRIQQVVRGDSAAYFCASSPGTGGMNTEAFFGQGTRLTVV.

This chain connects TRBV12-3 or TRBV12-4 to TRBJ2-1; TRBD2 matches 8 bases. This CDR3 has 11 residues. With 10 bases clipped from V and 13 bases from J, the junction kept 9 bases outside the gene matches. DNA for the CDR3: TGTGCCACGATAAGACTAGCGAAACAGTTCTTC. Its translation is CATIRLAKQFF.

The chain couples TRBV5-1 to TRBJ1-1; TRBD1 matches at 7 bases. Germline loops: CDR1 SGHRS, CDR2 YFSETQ. The V gene end was trimmed by 4 bases and the J gene end by 1 base; junction bases not matched to a gene: 4. The CDR3 runs to 14 residues. CDR3 bases: TGCGCCAGCAGCACTGGGACAGCGAACACTGAAGCTTTCTTT. It codes for CASSTGTANTEAFF.

This clone was picked up one time. The rearrangement uses TRBV6-5 and TRBJ2-1; 9 nucleotides agree with TRBD2. From germline, CDR1 is MNHEY and CDR2 SVGAGI. The ends lost 6 bases at V and 7 bases at J; junction bases unmatched: 10. CDR3 length equals 15 residues. CDR3 DNA sequence: TGTGCCAGCAGCTACCTGGCTAGCGGGGAAAATGAGCAGTTCTTC. Residues: CASSYLASGENEQFF.

V is TRBV6-2 or TRBV6-3 and J is TRBJ1-5, with D tentatively TRBD1 (6 bases). The V gene lost 6 bases and the J gene lost 5 bases, with 14 bases spanning the gap. Germline assignment: CDR1 MNHEY and CDR2 SVGEGT. The CDR3 runs 14 residues. Here the CDR3 DNA reads TGTGCCAGCAGCACCAGAGGGGGTTATCAGCCCCAGCATTTT. Amino acids: CASSTRGGYQPQHF.

The chain employs TRBV27 and TRBJ1-1; D gene uncertain. The CDR3 runs to 9 residues. The V and J ends lost 7 bases and 11 bases respectively, with 8 bases between them. CDR1 and CDR2 (germline): MNHEY, SMNVEV (reference sequence). The CDR3 bases are TGTGCCAGCATCGGTGGGGCTTTCTTT. It yields the protein CASIGGAFF.

The chain couples TRBV28 to TRBJ1-6; a possible D gene is TRBD1 (5 bases). The germline V gene has CDR1 MDHEN and CDR2 SYDVKM. The CDR3 is made up of 14 amino acids. V was clipped by 6 bases and J by 3 bases, with 9 bases between them. CDR3 sequence: CASRGVRYNSPLHF. CDR3 coding DNA: TGTGCCAGCAGGGGGGTTCGCTATAATTCACCCCTCCACTTT.

The V and J genes are TRBV5-1 and TRBJ2-1; a possible D gene is TRBD2 (6 bases). Germline V gene lookup returns CDR1 SGHRS and CDR2 YFSETQ. V lost 4 bases to trimming and J lost 8 bases, with 13 bases between them. CDR3 length: 13 residues. The CDR3, as DNA: TGCGCCAGCAGCATATCTAGGAGGGATGAGCAGTTCTTC. It translates to CASSISRRDEQFF.

V and J are TRBV15 and TRBJ2-7; no definite D call. CDR1 and CDR2 (germline): LNHNV, YYDKDF (reference sequence). V lost 5 bases to trimming and J lost 2 bases, with 10 bases between them. The CDR3 is made up of 13 amino acids. The CDR3 protein is CATSLDVPYEQYF. CDR3 DNA: TGTGCCACCAGCTTGGACGTCCCCTACGAGCAGTACTTC.

The V call is TRBV3-1 (or the pseudogene TRBV3-2), the J call TRBJ1-1; D gene uncertain. Germline CDR1 and CDR2: LGHDT and YNNKEL (reference sequence). Trimming stripped 4 bases from V and 2 bases from J, with 14 bases between. The CDR3 runs to 15 residues. The CDR3 coding sequence is TGTGCCAGCAGCCCAGTAGGACGTCAAAACACTGAAGCTTTCTTT. Translation: CASSPVGRQNTEAFF.

The CDR3 DNA follows: TGTGCCAGCGGACTAGCGGGAAACAATGAGCAGTTCTTC. Translation: CASGLAGNNEQFF. The V call is TRBV10-3, the J call TRBJ2-1; 12 positions match TRBD2. CDR3 size: 13 residues. Trimming took 10 bases from V and 5 from J; bases not matched to a gene: 3. CDR1 ENHRY and CDR2 SYGVKD come from the germline V gene.

CDR3 nucleotides: TGTGCCAGCAGCTCACAGTTGACCTATGGCTACACCTTC. It specifies CASSSQLTYGYTF. V gene TRBV11-2 combines with J gene TRBJ1-2; no firm D call. Germline assignment: CDR1 SGHAT and CDR2 FQNNGV. V was trimmed by 4 bases and J by 4 bases, leaving 10 bases between them. This CDR3 contains 13 residues.

Judged by abundance, this clone is medium-sized. The genes are TRBV10-1 and TRBJ2-1; D is tentatively TRBD1 or TRBD2 (5 bases each). The germline CDR1 and CDR2 sequences are WNHNN and SYGVQD (reference sequence). Between the trimmed V and J ends, which lost 4 bases and 11 bases, there was a span of 15 bases. The CDR3 sequence is 13 residues long. The CDR3 protein is CASSVGSGTKQFF. As DNA, the CDR3 is TGCGCCAGCAGTGTGGGATCCGGGACCAAGCAGTTCTTC.

V usage is TRBV9 and J usage is TRBJ1-2, with D hard to call. The V gene lost 0 bases and the J gene lost 5 bases, with 11 bases spanning the gap. This CDR3 contains 14 residues. Germline V gene data show CDR1 as SGDLS and CDR2 as YYNGEE. The CDR3 DNA reads as TGTGCCAGCAGCGTAGAGTCGGGGATTTATGGCTACACCTTC. Encoded protein: CASSVESGIYGYTF. Together with reference TRBV9 and TRBJ1-2, the CDR3 gives the full variable domain: DSGVTQTPKHLITATGQRVTLRCSPRSGDLSVYWYQQSLDQGLQFLIQYYNGEERAKGNILERFSAQQFPDLHSELNLSSLELGDSALYFCASSVESGIYGYTFGSGTRLTVV.

The chain uses TRBV6-5 and TRBJ2-2; 9 bases match TRBD2. CDR3 length equals 16 residues. V trimming: 0 bases; J trimming: 4 bases; junction bases outside the gene matches: 3. Germline CDR1 is MNHEY and CDR2 is SVGAGI. CDR3: CASSYSSGGSTGELFF. The CDR3 DNA follows: TGTGCCAGCAGTTACTCTAGCGGGGGTAGCACCGGGGAGCTGTTTTTT.

The V and J genes are TRBV5-1 and TRBJ1-3; D is unclear. Trimming took off 0 bases at V and 4 bases at J, with 20 bases between the two ends. CDR1 is SGHRS, CDR2 YFSETQ, per germline. The CDR3 extends over 18 amino acids. Here the CDR3 DNA reads TGCGCCAGCAGCTTGGATGTAGTAGGTGCTCCGGGAGGAAACACCATATATTTT. Its protein product is CASSLDVVGAPGGNTIYF.

The chain is built from TRBV27 and TRBJ1-1; D unresolved. Looked up from germline, CDR1 is MNHEY and CDR2 is SMNVEV (reference sequence). Trimming took off 5 bases at V and 1 base at J, with 14 bases between the two ends. The CDR3 has 15 residues. The CDR3 reads CASSGLDTRNTEAFF. The CDR3, as DNA: TGTGCCAGCAGTGGCTTGGATACCCGGAACACTGAAGCTTTCTTT.

CDR3 nucleotides: TGCGCCAGCAGCCTCGCTACAGGGCTCAGCTCTGGAAACACCATATATTTT. Residues: CASSLATGLSSGNTIYF. The rearrangement joins TRBV5-1 to TRBJ1-3; tentative D call: TRBD1 (6 bases). Germline CDR1 is SGHRS and CDR2 is YFSETQ. The CDR3 is 17 residues long. V gave up 4 bases and J gave up 0 bases, with 17 bases separating them.

The chain links TRBV2 to TRBJ2-7; perhaps TRBD1 as D (6 bases). This CDR3 spans 17 amino acids. Germline CDR1 reads SNHLY; CDR2 reads FYNNEI. Trimming removed 6 bases from V and 3 bases from J, with 24 bases in between. The CDR3 DNA reads TGTGCCAGCAGACCTCCCCAGGGGCCCCTACCTAACTACGAGCAGTACGTC. This translates into CASRPPQGPLPNYEQYV.

The chain combines TRBV12-3 or TRBV12-4 with TRBJ2-7; D is undetermined. The CDR3 is 11 amino acids. The germline V and J ends were trimmed by 6 bases and 4 bases, with 7 bases remaining between them. CDR3 sequence (DNA): TGTGCCAGCAGGCTGGGTTACGAGCAGTACTTC. Residues: CASRLGYEQYF.

This chain joins TRBV5-4 and TRBJ1-2, with 7 bases fitting TRBD1. V shed 4 bases and J 4 bases; nucleotides not matched to a gene: 10. The CDR3 consists of 15 residues. The germline V gene encodes CDR1 SGHNT and CDR2 YYREEE (reference sequence). In nucleotides, the CDR3 is TGTGCCAGCAGCCCGCTCCCGGCAGGGGGCTATGGCTACACCTTC. Encoded protein: CASSPLPAGGYGYTF. Full variable domain (outside the CDR3, taken from reference TRBV5-4 and TRBJ1-2): ETGVTQSPTHLIKTRGQQVTLRCSSQSGHNTVSWYQQALGQGPQFIFQYYREEENGRGNFPPRFSGLQFPNYSSELNVNALELDDSALYLCASSPLPAGGYGYTFGSGTRLTVV.